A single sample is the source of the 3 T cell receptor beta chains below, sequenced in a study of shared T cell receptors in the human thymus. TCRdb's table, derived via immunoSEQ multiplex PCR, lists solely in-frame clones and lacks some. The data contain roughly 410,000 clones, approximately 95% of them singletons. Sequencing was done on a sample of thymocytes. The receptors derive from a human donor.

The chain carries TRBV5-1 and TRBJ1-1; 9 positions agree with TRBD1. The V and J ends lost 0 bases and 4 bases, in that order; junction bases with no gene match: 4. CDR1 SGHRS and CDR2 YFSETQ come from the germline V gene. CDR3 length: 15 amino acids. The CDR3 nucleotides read TGCGCCAGCAGCTTGGCGGACAGGGGACCCACTGAAGCTTTCTTT. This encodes CASSLADRGPTEAFF.

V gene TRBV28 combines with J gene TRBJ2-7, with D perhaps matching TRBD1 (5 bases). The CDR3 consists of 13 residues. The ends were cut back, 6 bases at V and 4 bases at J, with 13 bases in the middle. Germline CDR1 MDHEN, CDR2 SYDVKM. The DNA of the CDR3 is TGTGCCAGCAGGAGACAGTACACTTACGAGCAGTACTTC. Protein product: CASRRQYTYEQYF.

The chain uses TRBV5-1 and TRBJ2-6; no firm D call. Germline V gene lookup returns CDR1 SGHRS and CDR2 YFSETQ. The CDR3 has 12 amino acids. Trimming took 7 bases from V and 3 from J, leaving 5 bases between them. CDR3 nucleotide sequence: TGCGCCAGCTCCTTTGGGGCCAACGTCCTGACTTTC. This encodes CASSFGANVLTF. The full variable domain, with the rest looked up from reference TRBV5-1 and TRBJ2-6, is KAGVTQTPRYLIKTRGQQVTLSCSPISGHRSVSWYQQTPGQGLQFLFEYFSETQRNKGNFPGRFSGRQFSNSRSEMNVSTLELGDSALYLCASSFGANVLTFGAGSRLTVL.